The clone carrying this TCR beta chain was detected only a few times. As yet, its antigen is unknown. Trimming removed 3 bases at V and 1 base at J, with 15 bases between. Germline V gene sequence: CDR1 KGHSH, CDR2 LQKENI. This CDR3 contains 16 residues. The entry originates in a study of cytomegalovirus exposure and HLA in healthy donors. PCR primers comprised 60 Vbeta and 13 Jbeta primers. Produced via immunoSEQ multiplex PCR; TCRdb's table is partial and in-frame only. The table includes about 140,000 clones, about 8.9% detected once. Whole-study results and caveats: CMV serostatus alone was available as immune exposure information. The number of N-insertions in an Asian-associated ancestry cluster was reportedly below the 666-donor mean in a later analysis.

The J gene is TRBJ1-2, the V gene TRBV18; D might be TRBD1 (6 bases). Source material: PBMCs. This clonotype originated in a man in his forties or fifties in good health and CMV-seronegative. In DNA, the CDR3 is TGTGCCAGCTCACCTGGCCCGACAGGCCTTAACTATGGCTACACCTTC. Amino acid sequence: CASSPGPTGLNYGYTF.